This T cell receptor (beta chain) was identified during a study of blood T cells in healthy people across ages. The authors ran a second PCR of about 6 to 11 cycles using a sample-barcoded 5' primer and a J-beta primer mix. TCRdb reprocessed the 5' RACE reads via MiXCR and lists one record per CDR3 protein. The sample consists of about 650,000 distinct CDR3 sequences, 32% of them appearing once. CDR3 length: 14 residues. Germline assignment: CDR1 KGHSH and CDR2 LQKENI. With 1 base removed from V and 6 bases from J, the gap between germline ends came to 10 bases. This clonotype was sampled from a woman aged 80 or older in good health. The rearrangement links TRBV18 to TRBJ2-1, with D possibly being TRBD1 (5 bases). Material: blood. The CDR3 spells CASSPQSTGNEQFF. The CDR3 DNA is TGTGCCAGCTCACCACAGTCAACAGGCAATGAGCAGTTCTTC.